The 22 T cell receptor beta chains below come from one sample, sequenced in a study of T cells in Graves' hyperthyroidism and ophthalmopathy. TCR beta CDR3 regions were amplified from RNA. The HTBI primer set was used in a first-round RT-PCR of the TCR CDR3. TCRdb recomputed calls from the multiplex PCR reads with MiXCR, one row per CDR3 protein. The table shows around 340,000 distinct CDR3 sequences, with roughly 13% occurring only once. Material for sequencing was blood. The source is a woman aged 25 to 39 with Graves' hyperthyroidism.

This rearrangement joins TRBV4-2 to TRBJ1-1, with D uncertain. This CDR3 has 16 amino acids. Trimming took 6 bases from V and 2 from J, leaving 19 bases between them. Germline V gives CDR1 LGHNA, CDR2 YNFKEQ. The CDR3 region is CASSPGPRDYNTEAFF. CDR3 bases: TGTGCCAGCAGTCCCGGGCCACGAGACTATAACACTGAAGCTTTCTTT.

Many counts were recorded for this clonotype. V and J are TRBV5-5 and TRBJ2-1, with D unresolved. The CDR3 contains 13 residues. CDR1 is SGHKS and CDR2 is YYEKEE in the germline V gene (reference sequence). V was clipped by 4 bases and J by 9 bases, with 14 bases between them. Written as DNA, the CDR3 is TGTGCCAGCAGCCCCGGAACGCGGAGTGAGCAGTTCTTC. Encoded protein: CASSPGTRSEQFF.

This chain connects TRBV7-8 to TRBJ2-2; 8 positions agree with TRBD1. There are 15 residues in the CDR3. Trimming at V came to 5 bases and at J to 7 bases, leaving 9 bases not matched to a gene. Germline V gene lookup returns CDR1 SGHVS and CDR2 FQNEAQ. The CDR3 DNA sequence: TGTGCCAGCAGCACAACCAGGGGGCTGGGCGGGGAGCTGTTTTTT. Translated, it gives CASSTTRGLGGELFF.

This clonotype showed up many times. V gene TRBV28 combines with J gene TRBJ2-7, with D possibly TRBD1 on 5 matching bases. The CDR3 loop spans 15 amino acids. V shed 5 bases and J shed 4 bases, with 18 bases lying between them. The germline V gene encodes CDR1 MDHEN and CDR2 SYDVKM. CDR3 loop: CASSGRVPGPYEQYF. In nucleotides, the CDR3 is TGTGCCAGCAGTGGCAGGGTCCCCGGACCATACGAGCAGTACTTC.

V and J are TRBV7-2 and TRBJ2-3; 9 bases match TRBD1. J was trimmed by 7 bases and V by 5 bases; bases with no gene match: 10. Germline CDR1 and CDR2: SGHTA and FQGNSA. This CDR3 region has 15 residues. The chain's CDR3 is CASSPDRGAGYTQYF. The CDR3 DNA is TGTGCCAGCAGCCCAGACAGGGGGGCAGGCTATACGCAGTATTTT.

This sequence joins TRBV5-8 and TRBJ2-5; 8 positions match TRBD1. Germline CDR1 and CDR2: SGHTS and YDEGEE. J was trimmed by 5 bases and V by 3 bases; bases with no gene match: 15. There are 17 residues in the CDR3. The CDR3 is CASSWDRTGWGTETQYF. DNA of the CDR3: TGTGCCAGCAGCTGGGATCGGACAGGGTGGGGTACGGAGACCCAGTACTTC.

This clonotype appeared many times. V gene TRBV15 combines with J gene TRBJ1-5; D possibly corresponds to TRBD1 (6 bases). Per germline, CDR1 LNHNV and CDR2 YYDKDF (reference sequence). This CDR3 is built from 15 residues. V gave up 5 bases and J gave up 0 bases, with 11 bases separating them. DNA for the CDR3: TGTGCCACCAGCCGGAGGGACATTAGCAATCAGCCCCAGCATTTT. Amino acid sequence: CATSRRDISNQPQHF.

The rearrangement uses TRBV9 and TRBJ1-2, with 10 bases that match TRBD1. The CDR3 is 14 amino acids. J lost 4 bases, V lost 4 bases, and 4 bases had no gene match. CDR1 and CDR2 from the germline V gene are SGDLS and YYNGEE. As DNA, the CDR3 is TGTGCCAGCAGCATGGGACAGGGGACCTATGGCTACACCTTC. It encodes CASSMGQGTYGYTF.

This clonotype was counted ten times or more. The gene calls are TRBV6-2 or TRBV6-3 and TRBJ2-7; D is uncertain. There are 12 residues in the CDR3. Germline assignment: CDR1 MNHEY and CDR2 SVGEGT. V shed 6 bases and J shed 4 bases, with 10 bases lying between them. The CDR3 nucleotides read TGTGCCAGCAGCCGTACAGTTTACGAGCAGTACTTC. It is translated as CASSRTVYEQYF.

CDR3 protein: CASSVEGRINEKLFF. CDR3 nucleotide sequence: TGTGCCAGCAGCGTTGAGGGAAGAATTAATGAAAAACTGTTTTTT. This chain links TRBV9 with TRBJ1-4, with D hard to call. The germline V gene encodes CDR1 SGDLS and CDR2 YYNGEE. This CDR3 contains 15 residues. V shed 2 bases and J shed 4 bases, with 12 bases lying between them.

This chain connects TRBV12-3 or TRBV12-4 to TRBJ1-1, with D unclear. This CDR3 has 14 residues. V was pared by 3 bases and J by 4 bases, with 12 bases between. The CDR3 here is CASSFPGLGTEAFF. Written as DNA, the CDR3 is TGTGCCAGCAGTTTTCCCGGGTTGGGCACTGAAGCTTTCTTT.

Only a few counts were recorded for this clonotype. The chain links TRBV20-1 to TRBJ2-7; D is ambiguous. With 6 bases removed from V and 6 bases from J, the gap between germline ends came to 12 bases. The germline V gene has CDR1 DFQATT and CDR2 SNEGSKA (reference sequence). The CDR3 is 11 residues long. CDR3 region: CSAPSYGEQYF. For the CDR3, the DNA is TGCAGTGCGCCAAGCTACGGCGAGCAGTACTTC.

This clonotype showed up many times. The chain has TRBV2 and TRBJ2-7, with TRBD2 as a possible D gene (6 bases). Per the germline V gene, CDR1 is SNHLY and CDR2 is FYNNEI. The CDR3 spans 13 residues. Between the trimmed V and J ends, which lost 7 bases and 6 bases, there was a span of 16 bases. CDR3 sequence (DNA): TGTGCCAGCACCCCGACTAGGGGAGGCGAGCAGTACTTC. It is translated as CASTPTRGGEQYF.

This clonotype has ten or more counts. The chain combines TRBV20-1 with TRBJ2-1, with D unresolved. CDR1 and CDR2 from the germline V gene are DFQATT and SNEGSKA (reference sequence). Trimming took off 0 bases at V and 0 bases at J, with 9 bases between the two ends. This CDR3 is built from 15 residues. The CDR3 spells CSARDRRSSYNEQFF. CDR3 bases: TGCAGTGCTAGAGATCGAAGAAGCTCCTACAATGAGCAGTTCTTC.

This clonotype has a count of ten or more. The chain employs TRBV7-3 and TRBJ2-2; 10 bases match TRBD2. The J segment lost 7 bases and the V segment lost 5 bases, leaving 10 bases of the junction unmatched. The CDR3 sequence is 16 residues long. CDR1 is SGHTA, CDR2 FQGTGA, per germline. As DNA, the CDR3 is TGTGCCAGCAGCCGTACTAGCGGGACACGCGGCGGGGAGCTGTTTTTT. Translation: CASSRTSGTRGGELFF.

This clonotype has just a few counts. The chain employs TRBV5-6 and TRBJ1-6; 7 bases map to TRBD1. The CDR3 contains 12 residues. CDR1 is SGHDT, CDR2 YYEEEE, per germline. The junction had 3 bases not matched to a gene; V was cut back by 4 bases and J by 11 bases. CDR3 protein: CASSIGGTPLHF. CDR3 bases: TGTGCCAGCAGCATAGGGGGCACACCCCTCCACTTT.

This clonotype has more than one count but fewer than ten. The rearrangement links TRBV28 to TRBJ1-2; TRBD1 agrees at 7 bases. The J segment lost 8 bases and the V segment lost 4 bases, leaving 10 bases of the junction unmatched. The length of the CDR3 is 14 residues. Germline-derived CDR1 and CDR2 are MDHEN and SYDVKM. DNA for the CDR3: TGTGCCAGCAGTTCCGCAGACAGGGTGGTCGGCTACACCTTC. Encoded protein: CASSSADRVVGYTF.

Many counts were recorded for this clonotype. The chain couples TRBV29-1 to TRBJ2-5; no definite D call. Trimming removed 0 bases from V and 4 bases from J, with 9 bases in between. Germline CDR1 reads SQVTM; CDR2 reads ANQGSEA. The CDR3 covers 13 residues. This chain's CDR3 is CSVEDRRGETQYF. As DNA, the CDR3 is TGCAGCGTTGAAGATCGTAGAGGAGAGACCCAGTACTTC.

This clonotype came up many times. The rearrangement joins TRBV27 to TRBJ2-1; 12 bases agree with TRBD1. CDR1 is MNHEY and CDR2 is SMNVEV in the germline V gene (reference sequence). V lost 3 bases to trimming and J lost 2 bases; unmatched junction nucleotides: 5. This CDR3 contains 17 residues. The CDR3 DNA follows: TGTGCCAGCAGTTTGGGACAGGGGGCACTAGCCTACAATGAGCAGTTCTTC. It specifies CASSLGQGALAYNEQFF.

This clonotype was detected ten times or more. CDR3 in amino acids: CASSIQGTNTGELFF. In DNA form, the CDR3 reads TGTGCCAGCAGTATCCAGGGGACTAACACCGGGGAGCTGTTTTTT. This chain connects TRBV28 to TRBJ2-2; D tentatively fits TRBD1 or TRBD2 (6 bases each). This CDR3 spans 15 amino acids. V lost 5 bases and J lost 2, with 12 bases in between. The V gene's germline CDR1 is MDHEN and CDR2 SYDVKM. Drawing the rest from reference TRBV28 and TRBJ2-2, the complete variable domain is DVKVTQSSRYLVKRTGEKVFLECVQDMDHENMFWYRQDPGLGLRLIYFSYDVKMKEKGDIPEGYSVSREKKERFSLILESASTNQTSMYLCASSIQGTNTGELFFGEGSRLTVL.

This clonotype was counted many times. The chain combines TRBV28 with TRBJ1-2; D is undetermined. Per the germline V gene, CDR1 is MDHEN and CDR2 is SYDVKM. The ends were cut back, 5 bases at V and 6 bases at J, with 7 bases in the middle. The CDR3 sequence is 11 residues long. CDR3 sequence: CASSRSDGYTF. CDR3 in DNA: TGTGCCAGCAGTCGCAGTGATGGCTACACCTTC.

This clonotype was counted only a few times. The chain links TRBV10-3 to TRBJ2-3; tentative D call: TRBD1 (6 bases). V was clipped by 10 bases and J by 2 bases, with 22 bases between them. This CDR3 has 16 amino acids. CDR1 and CDR2 (germline): ENHRY, SYGVKD. The CDR3 protein is CATKEEQGGSTDTQYF. In DNA, the CDR3 is TGTGCCACCAAAGAGGAACAGGGTGGTTCCACAGATACGCAGTATTTT.